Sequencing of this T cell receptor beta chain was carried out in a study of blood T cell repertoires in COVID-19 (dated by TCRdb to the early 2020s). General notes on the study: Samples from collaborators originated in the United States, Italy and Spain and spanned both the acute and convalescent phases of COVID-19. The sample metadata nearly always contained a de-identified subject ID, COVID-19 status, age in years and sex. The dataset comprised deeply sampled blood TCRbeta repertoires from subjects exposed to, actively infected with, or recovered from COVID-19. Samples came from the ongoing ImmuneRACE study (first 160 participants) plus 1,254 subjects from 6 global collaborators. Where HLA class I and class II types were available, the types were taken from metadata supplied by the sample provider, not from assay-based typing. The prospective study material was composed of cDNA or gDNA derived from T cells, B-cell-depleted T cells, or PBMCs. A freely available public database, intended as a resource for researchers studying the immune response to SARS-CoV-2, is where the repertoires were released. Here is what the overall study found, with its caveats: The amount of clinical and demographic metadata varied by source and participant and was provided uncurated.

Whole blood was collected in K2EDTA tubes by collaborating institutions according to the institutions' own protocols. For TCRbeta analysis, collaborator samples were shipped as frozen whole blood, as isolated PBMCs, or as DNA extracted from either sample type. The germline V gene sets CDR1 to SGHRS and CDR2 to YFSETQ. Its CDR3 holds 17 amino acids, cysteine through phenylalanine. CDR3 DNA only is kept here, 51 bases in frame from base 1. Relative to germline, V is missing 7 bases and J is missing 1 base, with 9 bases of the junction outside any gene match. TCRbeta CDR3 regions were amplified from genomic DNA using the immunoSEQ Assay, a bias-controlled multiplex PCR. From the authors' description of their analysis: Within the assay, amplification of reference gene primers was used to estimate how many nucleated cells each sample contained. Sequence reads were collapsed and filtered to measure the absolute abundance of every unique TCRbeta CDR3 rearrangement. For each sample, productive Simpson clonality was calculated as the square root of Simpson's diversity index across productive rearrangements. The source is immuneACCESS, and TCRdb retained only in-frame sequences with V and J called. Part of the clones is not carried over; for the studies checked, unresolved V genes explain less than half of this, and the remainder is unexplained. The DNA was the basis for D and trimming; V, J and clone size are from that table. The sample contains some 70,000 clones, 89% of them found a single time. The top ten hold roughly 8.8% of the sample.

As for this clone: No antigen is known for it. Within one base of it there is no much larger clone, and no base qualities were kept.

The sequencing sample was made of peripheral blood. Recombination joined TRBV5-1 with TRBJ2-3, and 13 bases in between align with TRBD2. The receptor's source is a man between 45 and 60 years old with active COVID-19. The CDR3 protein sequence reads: CASGLLAGGPRTDTQYF. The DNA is TGCGCCAGCGGGCTACTAGCGGGGGGGCCGCGCACAGATACGCAGTATTTT.